The 26 T cell receptor beta chains presented below share a single source sample, sequenced in a study of T cells in Graves' hyperthyroidism and ophthalmopathy. There were TCR beta CDR3 regions amplified from RNA transcripts. First-round RT-PCR of the TCR CDR3 relied on the HTBI primer set. TCRdb re-called the multiplex PCR reads through MiXCR, storing one row per CDR3 protein. This table has about 410,000 distinct CDR3 sequences, roughly 14% appearing once. Sequencing input: blood. These receptors were collected from a man in his late teens or twenties with Graves' ophthalmopathy.

This sequence joins TRBV6-1 and TRBJ1-5, with D possibly TRBD1 on 5 matching bases. V was cut by 6 bases and J by 2 bases, with 11 bases left in between. Germline loops: CDR1 MNHNS, CDR2 SASEGT. The CDR3 loop spans 14 amino acids. CDR3 nucleotides: TGTGCCAGCAGGCCGGTGGGGGGCAATCAGCCCCAGCATTTT. Amino acid sequence: CASRPVGGNQPQHF.

The V gene is TRBV27, the J gene TRBJ1-2, with 9 bases identical to TRBD1. Germline V gene sequence: CDR1 MNHEY, CDR2 SMNVEV (reference sequence). The CDR3 totals 14 residues. With 6 bases clipped from V and 6 bases from J, the junction kept 8 bases outside the gene matches. CDR3 in amino acids: CASRGTGTSHGYTF. The CDR3 bases are TGTGCCAGCAGAGGGACAGGGACGAGCCATGGCTACACCTTC.

This clonotype was seen once. At one end the junction does not follow the germline gene, possibly because of a read error. The CDR3 DNA sequence: TGTGCCAGCAGCGGGGGGGGGGCCTACAATGAGCAGCTCTTC. Protein: CASSGGGAYNEQLF. V usage is TRBV5-6 and J usage is TRBJ2-1; D perhaps matches TRBD2 (7 bases). The CDR3 is 14 amino acids. Germline V gene lookup returns CDR1 SGHDT and CDR2 YYEEEE. The variable domain in full, with the rest retrieved from reference TRBV5-6 and TRBJ2-1, is DAGVTQSPTHLIKTRGQQVTLRCSPKSGHDTVSWYQQALGQGPQFIFQYYEEEERQRGNFPDRFSGHQFPNYSSELNVNALLLGDSALYLCASSGGGAYNEQLFGPGTRLTVL.

This clonotype was seen at least ten times. This chain joins TRBV5-6 and TRBJ2-7, with TRBD1 identical over 7 bases. Per the germline V gene, CDR1 is SGHDT and CDR2 is YYEEEE. This CDR3 region has 13 residues. V lost 4 bases, J lost 2 bases, and 3 bases stayed unmatched. The CDR3 loop reads CASSATGTYEQYF. CDR3 DNA sequence: TGTGCCAGCAGCGCGACAGGGACCTACGAGCAGTACTTC.

This clonotype was detected a few times. The V gene is TRBV19, the J gene TRBJ1-1, with D unresolved. Germline CDR1 and CDR2: LNHDA and SQIVND (reference sequence). The CDR3 is made up of 14 amino acids. V lost 7 bases and J 0 bases, leaving 12 bases between the germline ends. The CDR3 coding sequence is TGTGCCAGTACTCTAGGCGACTTGAACACTGAAGCTTTCTTT. It yields the protein CASTLGDLNTEAFF.

There are many counts of this clonotype. The chain links TRBV7-9 to TRBJ1-3; unclear D gene. The V end was cut by 5 bases, the J end by 0 bases, with 11 bases between. CDR1 and CDR2 from the germline V gene are SEHNR and FQNEAQ (reference sequence). This CDR3 has 15 residues. CDR3 sequence: CASSTHRSSGNTIYF. The DNA for the CDR3 is TGTGCCAGCAGCACCCATCGAAGCTCTGGAAACACCATATATTTT. The full variable domain, its missing parts supplied by reference TRBV7-9 and TRBJ1-3, is DTGVSQNPRHKITKRGQNVTFRCDPISEHNRLYWYRQTLGQGPEFLTYFQNEAQLEKSRLLSDRFSAERPKGSFSTLEIQRTEQGDSAMYLCASSTHRSSGNTIYFGEGSWLTVV.

This clonotype has a count of ten or more. The chain recombines TRBV20-1 with TRBJ1-2; D ambiguous. CDR1 is DFQATT, CDR2 SNEGSKA, per germline (reference sequence). The CDR3 covers 14 residues. V was shortened by 4 bases and J by 4 bases, with 16 bases between the two germline ends. The CDR3 loop is CSAKDGWFLYGYTF. CDR3 DNA sequence: TGCAGTGCTAAGGACGGCTGGTTCCTCTATGGCTACACCTTC.

On this clonotype: With a much larger clone just one base away, this may be a read error. The chain has TRBV14 and TRBJ2-3; D might be TRBD1 (6 bases). The germline V gene has CDR1 SGHDN and CDR2 FVKESK. There are 14 residues in the CDR3. CDR3 nucleotides: TGTGCCGGCAGCCAAAGGGGGAGCACAGATACGCAGTATTTT. It yields the protein CAGSQRGSTDTQYF.

J is TRBJ2-4 and V is TRBV20-1, with 12 bases lining up with TRBD2. J lost 7 bases, V lost 2 bases, and 6 bases had no gene match. This CDR3 is 15 amino acids long. Germline assignment: CDR1 DFQATT and CDR2 SNEGSKA (reference sequence). The CDR3 nucleotides are TGCAGTGCTAGATTCCCCGGGACTAGCGGGAACATTCAGTACTTC. Encoded protein: CSARFPGTSGNIQYF.

This clonotype appeared a few times. This sequence joins TRBV6-5 and TRBJ1-2, with D unresolved. Germline V lookup: CDR1 MNHEY, CDR2 SVGAGI. Trimming removed 0 bases from V and 3 bases from J, with 8 bases in between. CDR3 size: 14 residues. CDR3 amino acids: CASSYSADHYGYTF. As DNA, the CDR3 is TGTGCCAGCAGTTACTCAGCGGACCACTATGGCTACACCTTC.

The gene calls are TRBV19 and TRBJ2-1; 10 bases map to TRBD2. This CDR3 has 16 amino acids. V gave up 2 bases and J gave up 5 bases; unmatched junction bases: 6. Germline loops: CDR1 LNHDA, CDR2 SQIVND (reference sequence). CDR3 sequence (DNA): TGTGCCAGTAGTATAACTAGCGGGAATTGGGACAATGAGCAGTTCTTC. Translation gives CASSITSGNWDNEQFF.

This clonotype was seen more than once but under ten times. The chain employs TRBV28 and TRBJ1-2; TRBD1 might be the D (6 bases). Germline V CDR1 and CDR2: MDHEN, SYDVKM. The CDR3 loop spans 17 amino acids. Trimming stripped 7 bases from V and 4 bases from J, with 25 bases between. The CDR3 nucleotides read TGTGCCAGCATGAAGGTTACCGGGACACCCTTTGGCTATGGCTACACCTTC. Amino acid sequence: CASMKVTGTPFGYGYTF.

This clonotype was detected many times. The V and J genes are TRBV6-2 or TRBV6-3 and TRBJ2-7; 16 nucleotides align to TRBD2. The CDR3 totals 16 residues. Germline values: CDR1 MNHEY, CDR2 SVGEGT. The V gene end was trimmed by 2 bases and the J gene end by 3 bases; junction bases not matched to a gene: 1. This CDR3 reads CASSYGTSGRDYEQYF. CDR3 nucleotides: TGTGCCAGCAGTTACGGGACTAGCGGGAGGGACTACGAGCAGTACTTC.

This clonotype was seen many times. The rearrangement uses TRBV12-3 or TRBV12-4 and TRBJ2-3; 9 nucleotides agree with TRBD2. The trim removed 6 bases at V and 3 bases at J, leaving 7 bases unmatched. The CDR3 consists of 15 residues. The CDR3 loop is CASSRRGLATDTQYF. CDR3 nucleotides: TGTGCCAGCAGCAGGAGGGGACTAGCAACAGATACGCAGTATTTT.

The chain recombines TRBV12-3 or TRBV12-4 with TRBJ2-6; TRBD2 matches 13 bases. The CDR3 has 18 residues. J lost 2 bases, V lost 6 bases, and 7 bases had no gene match. The CDR3 sequence: CASSAGLAGFTGANVLTF. The CDR3, as DNA: TGTGCCAGCAGCGCGGGACTAGCGGGGTTCACTGGGGCCAACGTCCTGACTTTC.

This clonotype was seen ten or more times. The chain carries TRBV3-1 and TRBJ2-5, with 11 bases fitting TRBD2. Unmatched junction bases numbered 10, after V lost 0 bases and J lost 4 bases. This CDR3 contains 18 residues. Germline assignment: CDR1 LGHDT and CDR2 YNNKEL (reference sequence). CDR3 residues: CASSQEQVGLAGGETQYF. CDR3 DNA: TGTGCCAGCAGCCAAGAGCAAGTTGGTCTAGCGGGGGGAGAGACCCAGTACTTC.

In its sample, this clonotype was seen a few times. Being one base from a much bigger clone, this may be a read error. CDR3 in amino acids: CAWSGTRVTEAFF. CDR3 sequence (DNA): TGTGCCTGGAGTGGGACAAGGGTCACTGAAGCTTTCTTT. This sequence joins TRBV30 and TRBJ1-1; the D gene is possibly TRBD1 (5 bases). The CDR3 consists of 13 residues. V dropped 1 base and J dropped 4 bases, with 10 bases sitting between them. From germline, CDR1 is GTSNPN and CDR2 SVGIG (reference sequence).

The chain is built from TRBV19 and TRBJ2-5; D ambiguous. The V end lost 2 bases, the J end lost 5 bases, and 3 bases lay between the germline ends. The CDR3 contains 11 residues. CDR1 LNHDA and CDR2 SQIVND come from the germline V gene (reference sequence). Written as DNA, the CDR3 is TGTGCCAGTAGTATATATGAGACCCAGTACTTC. This encodes CASSIYETQYF.

This clonotype was counted ten times or more. The rearrangement joins TRBV24-1 to TRBJ2-5; TRBD1 agrees at 9 bases. V shed 6 bases, J shed 4 bases, and the junction held 5 bases outside the gene matches. Germline V gene data show CDR1 as KGHDR and CDR2 as SFDVKD. The length of the CDR3 is 14 residues. CDR3: CATSPGQGLETQYF. The CDR3 DNA follows: TGTGCCACCAGTCCGGGACAGGGATTAGAGACCCAGTACTTC.

The table lists this clonotype with many counts. The rearrangement links TRBV27 to TRBJ2-5; weak D call: TRBD2 (5 bases). The CDR3 is 15 residues long. Trimming cost V 5 bases and J 3 bases, with 16 bases left between them. Looked up from germline, CDR1 is MNHEY and CDR2 is SMNVEV (reference sequence). The CDR3 region has the DNA TGTGCCAGCAGTGGGTACCCGGGGAGAAAAGAGACCCAGTACTTC. Translating gives CASSGYPGRKETQYF.

This clonotype was seen at least ten times. The chain links TRBV6-1 to TRBJ1-2; D gene uncertain. Trimming took 4 bases from V and 2 from J, leaving 8 bases between them. Germline V gene lookup returns CDR1 MNHNS and CDR2 SASEGT. The CDR3 spans 13 residues. The CDR3 DNA follows: TGTGCCAGCAGTGTCAGTCGAAACTATGGCTACACCTTC. The encoded protein is CASSVSRNYGYTF.

In its sample, this clonotype was seen many times. This chain joins TRBV27 and TRBJ2-1; 14 bases match TRBD2. The germline V gene has CDR1 MNHEY and CDR2 SMNVEV (reference sequence). V shed 5 bases and J 7 bases; nucleotides not matched to a gene: 4. The CDR3 loop spans 15 amino acids. The CDR3 loop is CASSAGTSGSNEQFF. Written as DNA, the CDR3 is TGTGCCAGCAGTGCCGGGACTAGCGGGAGTAATGAGCAGTTCTTC.

This clonotype showed up just a few times. The V and J genes are TRBV29-1 and TRBJ1-4; 9 nucleotides line up with TRBD1. V shed 6 bases, J shed 7 bases, and the junction held 3 bases outside the gene matches. This CDR3 contains 12 residues. Germline CDR1 and CDR2: SQVTM and ANQGSEA. CDR3 region: CSVQGAGEKLFF. The CDR3 DNA is TGCAGCGTACAGGGGGCCGGTGAAAAACTGTTTTTT.

This chain links TRBV29-1 with TRBJ2-2, with 13 bases that match TRBD2. This CDR3 has 16 amino acids. V shed 6 bases and J 6 bases; nucleotides not matched to a gene: 10. Germline V gives CDR1 SQVTM, CDR2 ANQGSEA. CDR3 bases: TGCAGCGTCCACGGACTAGCGGGAGAGATCGCCGGGGAGCTGTTTTTT. Amino acid sequence: CSVHGLAGEIAGELFF.

This clonotype was observed at least ten times. The rearrangement joins TRBV4-2 to TRBJ1-1; D gene unclear. The CDR3 spans 14 residues. The ends were cut back, 3 bases at V and 7 bases at J, with 15 bases in the middle. In germline, CDR1 is LGHNA, CDR2 YNFKEQ. This chain's CDR3 is CASSHPDGDIEAFF. The DNA of the CDR3 is TGTGCCAGCAGCCACCCCGACGGAGATATTGAAGCTTTCTTT.

There are many counts of this clonotype. The J gene is TRBJ2-3, the V gene TRBV29-1; 10 positions match TRBD2. The CDR3 is 14 residues long. V was clipped by 3 bases and J by 6 bases; unmatched bases: 6. Germline V gene data show CDR1 as SQVTM and CDR2 as ANQGSEA. This CDR3 reads CSVDSSGSWDTQYF. The CDR3 bases are TGCAGCGTTGACTCTAGCGGGAGCTGGGATACGCAGTATTTT.